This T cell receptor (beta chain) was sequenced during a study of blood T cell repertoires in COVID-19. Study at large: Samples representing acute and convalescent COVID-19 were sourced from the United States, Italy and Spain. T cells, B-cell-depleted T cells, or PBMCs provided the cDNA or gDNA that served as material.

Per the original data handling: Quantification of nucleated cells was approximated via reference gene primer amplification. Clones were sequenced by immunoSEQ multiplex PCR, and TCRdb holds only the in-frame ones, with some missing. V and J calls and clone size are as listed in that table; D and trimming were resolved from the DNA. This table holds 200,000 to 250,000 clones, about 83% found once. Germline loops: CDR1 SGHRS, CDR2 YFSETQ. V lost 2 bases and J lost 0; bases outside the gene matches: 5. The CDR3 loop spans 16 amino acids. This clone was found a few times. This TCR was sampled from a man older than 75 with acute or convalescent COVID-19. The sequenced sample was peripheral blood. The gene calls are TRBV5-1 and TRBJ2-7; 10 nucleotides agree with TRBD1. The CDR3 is CASSFAGTGVSYEQYF. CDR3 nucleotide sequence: TGCGCCAGCAGCTTCGCCGGGACAGGGGTCTCCTACGAGCAGTACTTC. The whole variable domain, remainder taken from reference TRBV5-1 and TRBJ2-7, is KAGVTQTPRYLIKTRGQQVTLSCSPISGHRSVSWYQQTPGQGLQFLFEYFSETQRNKGNFPGRFSGRQFSNSRSEMNVSTLELGDSALYLCASSFAGTGVSYEQYFGPGTRLTVT.